These T cell receptor beta chains were read from a single sample in a study of cytomegalovirus exposure and HLA in healthy donors. Data came from immunoSEQ multiplex PCR; TCRdb stores just in-frame clones and leaves some out. This table has 150,000 to 200,000 clones, over 80% appearing once. Sample: PBMCs. These receptors came from a girl aged 10 to 17 in good health and CMV-seropositive. The CDR3 runs from the conserved cysteine through the conserved F or W. Expanded clones are given a class, and other clones once, few, many or no size at all.

v_gene	abundance	j_gene	CDR3aa
TRBV27	few	TRBJ2-7	CASTPGTSGSYEQYF
TRBV28	-	TRBJ2-7	CASSGDRGEQYF
TRBV6-5	-	TRBJ1-5	CASSYSRDRDQPQHF
TRBV5-1	few	TRBJ2-7	CASSLQETYEQYF
TRBV19	-	TRBJ2-7	CASSIGGTGTYEQYF
TRBV10-3	-	TRBJ2-5	CAISARQGPQETQYF
TRBV5-1	-	TRBJ2-1	CASSWTESSYNEQFF
TRBV19	-	TRBJ2-5	CASSVQFQETQYF
TRBV11-2	-	TRBJ1-2	CASSFGQGGDGYTF
TRBV7-2	-	TRBJ1-5	CASSLGTWGNQPQHF
TRBV27	once	TRBJ2-7	CASSSGFVREQYF
TRBV15	few	TRBJ1-2	CATSRDLGQGNGYTF
TRBV7-9	few	TRBJ1-2	CASSSGYRDGYTF
TRBV15	once	TRBJ2-7	CATSREAGYEQYF
TRBV5-6	-	TRBJ2-7	CASSLWPSDPYEQYF
TRBV12-5	-	TRBJ2-1	CASGLGQYNEQFF
TRBV18	-	TRBJ2-7	CASSPNLADREVSYEQYF
TRBV5-6	few	TRBJ1-2	CASSLSPGGSLGYTF
TRBV7-7	-	TRBJ2-2	CASSQMPGGLSTMNTGELFF
TRBV9	-	TRBJ1-1	CASSGTGTNTEAFF
TRBV19	-	TRBJ2-7	CASKTSGTEQYF
TRBV27	once	TRBJ2-7	CASSPTPGTGGQKYF
TRBV5-4	-	TRBJ2-5	CASSEGQGGETQYF
TRBV6-1	once	TRBJ2-5	CASSEGGVGQETQYF
TRBV18	once	TRBJ1-1	CASSPPGTGRDTEAFF
TRBV28	-	TRBJ1-6	CASRDRQSPLHF